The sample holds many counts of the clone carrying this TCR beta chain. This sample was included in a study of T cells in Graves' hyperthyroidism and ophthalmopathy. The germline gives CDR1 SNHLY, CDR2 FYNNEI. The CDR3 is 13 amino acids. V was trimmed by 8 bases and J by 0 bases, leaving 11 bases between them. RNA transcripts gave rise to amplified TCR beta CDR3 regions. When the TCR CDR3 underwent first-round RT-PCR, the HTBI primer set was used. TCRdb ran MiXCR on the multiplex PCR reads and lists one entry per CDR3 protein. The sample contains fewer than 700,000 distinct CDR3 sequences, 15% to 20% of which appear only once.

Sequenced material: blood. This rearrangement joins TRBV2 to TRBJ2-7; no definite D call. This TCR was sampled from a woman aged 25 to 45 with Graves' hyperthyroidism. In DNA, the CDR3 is TGTGCCAGCCGAGATGAGGTCTCCTACGAGCAGTACTTC. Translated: CASRDEVSYEQYF.